This T cell receptor beta chain is from a study of vaccination effects on CD4 cells after COVID-19. Of note for this clone: Its antigen remains unidentified.

Within the ViraFEST assay, antigen-specific CD4+ T cells underwent expansion with viral peptide pools prior to sequencing. Scientists isolated CD4+ T cells after a roughly 10-day culture period ended. Vaccine recipients had no previous SARS-CoV-2 infection; their nucleocapsid antibodies were negative. Half-medium exchanges with IL-2 medium took place on days 3 and 7. Generated by immunoSEQ multiplex PCR, the TCRdb table keeps only in-frame clones and is missing some. The table has some 41,000 clones, just over 75% seen once. Per the germline V gene, CDR1 is MNHNY and CDR2 is SVGAGI (reference sequence). The ends lost 5 bases at V and 4 bases at J; junction bases unmatched: 11. The CDR3 contains 15 residues.

The TCR sequence derives from a human donor who received a COVID-19 vaccine. V is TRBV6-6 and J is TRBJ2-7; TRBD1 agrees at 7 bases. The source material was CD4+ T cells from PBMCs cultured with SARS-CoV-2 spike peptides, sampled before COVID-19 vaccination. The CDR3 sequence is CASSLADRVMYEQYV. CDR3 in DNA: TGTGCCAGCAGTCTTGCAGACAGGGTAATGTACGAGCAGTACGTC.